Below, one T cell receptor beta chain is given with its context. Generated by immunoSEQ multiplex PCR, the TCRdb table keeps only in-frame clones and is missing some. The sample records 90,000 to 120,000 clones, about nine tenths being singletons. The sample originates from a study of T cell responses to AZD1222 COVID-19 vaccine. CDR1 is LNHDA, CDR2 SQIVND, per germline (reference sequence). With 7 bases clipped from V and 6 bases from J, the junction kept 10 bases outside the gene matches. The CDR3 is 15 amino acids. The TCR comes from an adult in good health. The chain is built from TRBV19 and TRBJ2-1, with 9 bases fitting TRBD1. The material sequenced was peripheral blood, taken on day 0 of AZD1222 vaccination. CDR3 amino acids: CASKVTGGVGNEQFF. The CDR3 nucleotides are TGTGCCAGTAAGGTTACAGGGGGCGTAGGCAATGAGCAGTTCTTC.